Presented here are 17 T cell receptor beta chains from one specimen sequenced in a study of CD8 T cells in ankylosing spondylitis. For these TCRs, the target antigens are not known. One entry per CDR3 protein results from TCRdb running MiXCR on the 5' RACE reads. The sample lists 130,000 or so distinct CDR3 sequences, approximately 17% seen once, with about 30% in the top ten. Notes on the study in general: What seemed typical of ankylosing spondylitis blood was a TCR beta motif built from eight highly homologous variants.

Sequenced sample: blood, either unsorted or a sorted T cell fraction (not recorded which). Every receptor here comes from a male donor with ankylosing spondylitis.

This clonotype has just a few counts. The V gene is TRBV4-2, the J gene TRBJ1-5; a weak D match, TRBD1 (5 bases). The CDR3 length is 14 residues. Germline values: CDR1 LGHNA, CDR2 YNFKEQ. V was pared by 0 bases and J by 6 bases, with 9 bases between. CDR3 sequence (DNA): TGTGCCAGCAGCCAAGATCTGGGGGGTCAGCCCCAGCATTTT. Protein sequence: CASSQDLGGQPQHF.

The genes are TRBV5-1 and TRBJ1-6; tentatively, D is TRBD1 (5 bases). This CDR3 spans 17 amino acids. Deletions cut 1 base from V and 8 bases from J, with 19 bases between. Germline CDR1 reads SGHRS; CDR2 reads YFSETQ. CDR3 DNA: TGCGCCAGCAGCTTGAGTGGGGACCCTGCGCCGGATTCACCCCTCCACTTT. Encoded protein: CASSLSGDPAPDSPLHF. Variable domain in full (rest from reference TRBV5-1 and TRBJ1-6): KAGVTQTPRYLIKTRGQQVTLSCSPISGHRSVSWYQQTPGQGLQFLFEYFSETQRNKGNFPGRFSGRQFSNSRSEMNVSTLELGDSALYLCASSLSGDPAPDSPLHFGNGTRLTVT.

Only a few counts were recorded for this clonotype. This chain uses TRBV28 with TRBJ2-5, with D perhaps matching TRBD1 or TRBD2 (7 bases each). Germline V gene data show CDR1 as MDHEN and CDR2 as SYDVKM. The CDR3 sequence is 16 residues long. Trimming removed 5 bases at V and 5 bases at J, with 21 bases between. CDR3 nucleotide sequence: TGTGCCAGCAGTCGGAGGGGAGGGGGCTTACGGGAGACCCAGTACTTC. This codes for CASSRRGGGLRETQYF.

The J gene is TRBJ2-7, the V gene TRBV27; D not certain. Germline CDR1 and CDR2: MNHEY and SMNVEV (reference sequence). The V and J ends lost 2 bases and 2 bases respectively, with 13 bases between them. The length of the CDR3 is 15 residues. The CDR3 here is CASSLGFVNTYEQYF. The DNA of the CDR3 is TGTGCCAGCAGTTTAGGGTTCGTGAATACCTACGAGCAGTACTTC.

This clonotype was detected a few times. The chain uses TRBV29-1 and TRBJ2-1, with TRBD2 as a possible D gene (6 bases). The CDR3 spans 15 residues. Germline V gives CDR1 SQVTM, CDR2 ANQGSEA. The germline V and J ends were trimmed by 3 bases and 0 bases, with 12 bases remaining between them. CDR3: CSVEGSGNSYNEQFF. Written as DNA, the CDR3 is TGCAGCGTTGAGGGTAGCGGAAACTCCTACAATGAGCAGTTCTTC.

This clonotype was counted only a few times. This chain connects TRBV4-1 to TRBJ2-7; D remains unclear. Trimming took off 1 base at V and 3 bases at J, with 13 bases between the two ends. The CDR3 has 15 residues. Germline values: CDR1 MGHRA, CDR2 YSYEKL. Here the CDR3 DNA reads TGCGCCAGCAGCCAAGGATTCAGTAGTCACTACGAGCAGTACTTC. Translating gives CASSQGFSSHYEQYF.

This clonotype was counted only a few times. This chain connects TRBV4-2 to TRBJ2-7; D is uncertain. V lost 4 bases and J 5 bases, leaving 12 bases between the germline ends. The CDR3 spans 13 residues. CDR1 is LGHNA and CDR2 is YNFKEQ in the germline V gene. This chain's CDR3 is CASSLVFANEQYF. DNA for the CDR3: TGTGCCAGCAGCCTGGTCTTCGCGAACGAGCAGTACTTC.

The V gene is TRBV27, the J gene TRBJ1-2, with TRBD1 as a possible D gene (5 bases). V lost 3 bases and J lost 10, with 12 bases in between. The CDR3 length is 12 residues. Germline lookup yields CDR1 MNHEY and CDR2 SMNVEV (reference sequence). The CDR3 sequence is CASSFLGEDYTF. For the CDR3, the DNA is TGTGCCAGCAGTTTTTTGGGGGAGGACTACACCTTC.

With respect to this clonotype: A junction boundary mismatches the germline segment, possibly from a read error. CDR3 DNA sequence: TGCGCCAGCAACCAAGGTCCGGGGGCCGGGGCTGAAGCTTTCTTT. Its translation: CASNQGPGAGAEAFF. V and J are TRBV4-1 and TRBJ1-1, with TRBD1 as a possible D gene (6 bases). The length of the CDR3 is 15 residues. CDR1 and CDR2 from the germline V gene are MGHRA and YSYEKL.

The chain uses TRBV28 and TRBJ2-1, with D unresolved. Germline CDR1 MDHEN, CDR2 SYDVKM. V lost 5 bases and J 15 bases, leaving 14 bases between the germline ends. This CDR3 is 11 amino acids long. CDR3: CASSEALGLFF. CDR3 bases: TGTGCCAGCAGTGAGGCCCTAGGTTTGTTCTTC.

This sequence joins TRBV5-6 and TRBJ1-4, with D unresolved. The ends were cut back, 4 bases at V and 1 base at J, with 14 bases in the middle. Germline CDR1 is SGHDT and CDR2 is YYEEEE. The CDR3 contains 16 residues. DNA for the CDR3: TGTGCCAGCAGCGCGGTTGCAGCAGAAACTAATGAAAAACTGTTTTTT. Translation gives CASSAVAAETNEKLFF.

The chain combines TRBV27 with TRBJ2-3; TRBD2 agrees at 9 bases. Germline V lookup: CDR1 MNHEY, CDR2 SMNVEV (reference sequence). With 2 bases clipped from V and 2 bases from J, the junction kept 2 bases outside the gene matches. The CDR3 contains 15 residues. The CDR3 region has the DNA TGTGCCAGCAGTTTACTAGCGGGGTTCACAGATACGCAGTATTTT. This translates into CASSLLAGFTDTQYF.

The V gene is TRBV27, the J gene TRBJ1-5, with D uncertain. Germline values: CDR1 MNHEY, CDR2 SMNVEV (reference sequence). The CDR3 consists of 14 residues. The V end lost 3 bases, the J end lost 3 bases, and 9 bases lay between the germline ends. The CDR3 protein is CASSFGSLNQPQHF. Here the CDR3 DNA reads TGTGCCAGCAGTTTCGGCAGCCTCAATCAGCCCCAGCATTTT.

CDR3 DNA: TGTGCCAGCAGTTTATCAGCGGGAGGAGGGTCCGAGCAGTACTTC. Amino acids: CASSLSAGGGSEQYF. This chain links TRBV27 with TRBJ2-7; 9 bases agree with TRBD2. The ends lost 0 bases at V and 6 bases at J; junction bases unmatched: 6. The germline gives CDR1 MNHEY, CDR2 SMNVEV (reference sequence). This CDR3 contains 15 residues.

The J gene is TRBJ2-7, the V gene TRBV7-8; D gene unclear. This CDR3 is 15 amino acids long. V was clipped by 5 bases and J by 1 base, with 15 bases between them. Germline-derived CDR1 and CDR2 are SGHVS and FQNEAQ. The CDR3 loop reads CASSLSLGKSYEQYF. Written as DNA, the CDR3 is TGTGCCAGCAGCCTGAGTCTGGGCAAGTCCTACGAGCAGTACTTC.

This clonotype was seen at least ten times. The V call is TRBV4-1, the J call TRBJ2-1; 8 bases line up with TRBD2. CDR1 and CDR2 (germline): MGHRA, YSYEKL. V gave up 2 bases and J gave up 5 bases; unmatched junction bases: 8. The CDR3 runs to 16 residues. CDR3 protein: CASSQSQREFHNEQFF. CDR3 nucleotide sequence: TGCGCCAGCAGCCAATCGCAGCGGGAGTTCCACAATGAGCAGTTCTTC.

In its sample, this clonotype was seen many times. This chain connects TRBV12-3 or TRBV12-4 to TRBJ2-1, with D unresolved. Trimming pared 3 bases from V and 8 bases from J, leaving 8 bases between. CDR3 size: 12 residues. The CDR3 loop is CASSFSVYEQFF. The CDR3 DNA reads TGTGCCAGCAGTTTTTCAGTGTATGAGCAGTTCTTC.